This TCR beta chain was documented in a study of cytotoxic CD8 clonotypes in ibrutinib-treated CLL. About the study: Across the patients, some eleven were relapsed/refractory, more than 14 treatment-naive and roughly 17 IGHV unmutated. Study-wide findings and caveats: Timing of sampling differed between sustained-remission and progressing patients. Public clonotypes (which were uncommon) either contracted or remained stable on treatment.

About this clone itself: Its antigen is not identified.

Genomic DNA in a quantity of roughly 2.2 micrograms was derived from cryopreserved PBMCs for TCR beta libraries. Sequenced by immunoSEQ multiplex PCR; TCRdb stores in-frame clones only, minus some. This sample has 10,000 to 15,000 clones, with approximately 59% found just once. The sequence came from a human donor with chronic lymphocytic leukemia. The sequencing here drew on PBMCs, taken before ibrutinib treatment.

For the CDR3, the DNA is TGTGCCAGCAGCTTAAGTTCGCGGGATCTGGGTATCGACACCTTC. Translated: CASSLSSRDLGIDTF. The chain combines TRBV7-2 with TRBJ1-2; D call uncertain. The CDR3 loop spans 15 amino acids. V was trimmed by 2 bases and J by 12 bases, leaving 22 bases between them. Germline V gene data show CDR1 as SGHTA and CDR2 as FQGNSA. Full variable domain (rest looked up from reference TRBV7-2 and TRBJ1-2): GAGVSQSPSNKVTEKGKDVELRCDPISGHTALYWYRQSLGQGLEFLIYFQGNSAPDKSGLPSDRFSAERTGGSVSTLTIQRTQQEDSAVYLCASSLSSRDLGIDTFGSGTRLTVV.